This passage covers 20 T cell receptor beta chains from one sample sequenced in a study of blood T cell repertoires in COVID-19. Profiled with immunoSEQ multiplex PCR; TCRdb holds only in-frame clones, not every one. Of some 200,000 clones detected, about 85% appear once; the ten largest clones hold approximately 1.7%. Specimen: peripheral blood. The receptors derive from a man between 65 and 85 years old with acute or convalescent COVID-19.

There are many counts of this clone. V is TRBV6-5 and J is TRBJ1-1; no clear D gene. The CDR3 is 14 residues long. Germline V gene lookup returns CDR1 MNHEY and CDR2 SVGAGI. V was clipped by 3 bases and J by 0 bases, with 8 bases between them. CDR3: CASSYTDMNTEAFF. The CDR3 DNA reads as TGTGCCAGCAGTTATACAGACATGAACACTGAAGCTTTCTTT.

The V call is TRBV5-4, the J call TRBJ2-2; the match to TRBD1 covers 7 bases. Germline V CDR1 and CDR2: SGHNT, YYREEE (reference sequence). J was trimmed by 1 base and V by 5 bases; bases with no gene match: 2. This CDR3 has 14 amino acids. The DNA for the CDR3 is TGTGCCAGCAGGAGGACAGGGAACACCGGGGAGCTGTTTTTT. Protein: CASRRTGNTGELFF.

CDR3 in DNA: TGCGCCAGCAGTCTCAGTCAGCCCCAGCATTTT. This encodes CASSLSQPQHF. V and J are TRBV10-1 and TRBJ1-5; unclear D gene. Germline CDR1 and CDR2: WNHNN and SYGVQD (reference sequence). The CDR3 totals 11 residues. V lost 5 bases to trimming and J lost 6 bases, with 5 bases between them.

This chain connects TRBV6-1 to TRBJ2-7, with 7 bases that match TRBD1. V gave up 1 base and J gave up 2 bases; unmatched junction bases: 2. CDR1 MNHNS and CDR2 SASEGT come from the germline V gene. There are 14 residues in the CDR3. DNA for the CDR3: TGTGCCAGCAGTGAAGGGACAGGCCCCTACGAGCAGTACTTC. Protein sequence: CASSEGTGPYEQYF.

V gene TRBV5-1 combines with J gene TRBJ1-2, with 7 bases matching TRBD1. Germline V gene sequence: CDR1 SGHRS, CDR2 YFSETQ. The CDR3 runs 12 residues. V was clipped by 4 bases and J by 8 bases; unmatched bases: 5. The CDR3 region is CASSNTGDGYTF. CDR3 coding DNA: TGCGCCAGCAGCAACACAGGGGACGGCTACACCTTC.

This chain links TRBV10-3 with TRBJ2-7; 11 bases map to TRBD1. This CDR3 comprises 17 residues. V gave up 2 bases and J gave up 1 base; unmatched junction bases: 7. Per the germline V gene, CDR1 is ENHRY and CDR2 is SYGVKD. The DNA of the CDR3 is TGTGCCATCAGTGAGAGGGACAGGGGGTTTAGATCCTACGAGCAGTACTTC. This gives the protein CAISERDRGFRSYEQYF.

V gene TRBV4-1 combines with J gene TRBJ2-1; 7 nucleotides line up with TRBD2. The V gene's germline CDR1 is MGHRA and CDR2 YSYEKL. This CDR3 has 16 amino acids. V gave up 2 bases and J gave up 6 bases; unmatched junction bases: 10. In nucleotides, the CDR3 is TGCGCCAGCAGCCAACCAAGGGGCGGGAGAGGCAATGAGCAGTTCTTC. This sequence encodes CASSQPRGGRGNEQFF.

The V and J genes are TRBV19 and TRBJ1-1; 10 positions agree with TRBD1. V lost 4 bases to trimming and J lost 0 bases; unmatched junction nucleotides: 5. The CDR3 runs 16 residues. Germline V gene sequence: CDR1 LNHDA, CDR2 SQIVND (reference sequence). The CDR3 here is CASSKTGGLLNTEAFF. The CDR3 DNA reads TGTGCCAGTAGTAAGACAGGGGGCCTCCTGAACACTGAAGCTTTCTTT.

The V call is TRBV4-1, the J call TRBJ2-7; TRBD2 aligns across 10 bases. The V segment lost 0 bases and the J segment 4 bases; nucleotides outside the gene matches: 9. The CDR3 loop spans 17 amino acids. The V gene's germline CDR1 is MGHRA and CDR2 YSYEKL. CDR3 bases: TGCGCCAGCAGCCAAGATCCAATGGCTAGCGGGAGTTACGAGCAGTACTTC. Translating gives CASSQDPMASGSYEQYF.

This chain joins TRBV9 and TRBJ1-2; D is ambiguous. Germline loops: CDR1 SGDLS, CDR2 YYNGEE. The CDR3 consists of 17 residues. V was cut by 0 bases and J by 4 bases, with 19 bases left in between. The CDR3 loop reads CASSVGNERGFGYGYTF. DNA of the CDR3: TGTGCCAGCAGCGTAGGCAATGAACGGGGTTTCGGCTATGGCTACACCTTC.

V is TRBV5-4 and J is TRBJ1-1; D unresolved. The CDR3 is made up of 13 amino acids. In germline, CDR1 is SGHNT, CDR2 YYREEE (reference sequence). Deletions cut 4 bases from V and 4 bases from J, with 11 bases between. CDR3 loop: CASSVEGFTEAFF. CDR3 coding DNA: TGTGCCAGCAGCGTCGAGGGATTCACTGAAGCTTTCTTT.

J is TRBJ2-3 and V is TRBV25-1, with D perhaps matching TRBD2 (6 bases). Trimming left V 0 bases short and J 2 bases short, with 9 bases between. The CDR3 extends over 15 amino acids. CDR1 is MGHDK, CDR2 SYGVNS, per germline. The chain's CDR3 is CASSEYGSATDTQYF. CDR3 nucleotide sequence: TGTGCCAGCAGTGAATACGGGAGCGCCACAGATACGCAGTATTTT. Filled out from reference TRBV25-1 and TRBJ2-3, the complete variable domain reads EADIYQTPRYLVIGTGKKITLECSQTMGHDKMYWYQQDPGMELHLIHYSYGVNSTEKGDLSSESTVSRIRTEHFPLTLESARPSHTSQYLCASSEYGSATDTQYFGPGTRLTVL.

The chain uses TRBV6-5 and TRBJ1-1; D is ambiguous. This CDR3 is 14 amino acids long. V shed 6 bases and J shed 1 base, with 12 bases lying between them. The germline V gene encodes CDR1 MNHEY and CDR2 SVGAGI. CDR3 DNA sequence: TGTGCCAGCAGGACCGAGGGCAGGAACACTGAAGCTTTCTTT. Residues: CASRTEGRNTEAFF.

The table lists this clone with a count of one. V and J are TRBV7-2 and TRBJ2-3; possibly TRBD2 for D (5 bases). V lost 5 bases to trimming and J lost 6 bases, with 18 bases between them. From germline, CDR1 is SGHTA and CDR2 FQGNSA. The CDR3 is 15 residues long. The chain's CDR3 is CASSKRILAKDTQYF. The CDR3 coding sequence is TGTGCCAGCAGCAAGCGGATACTCGCCAAGGATACGCAGTATTTT.

This chain's CDR3 is CASSDGQLMNTEAFF. The CDR3 bases are TGTGCCAGTAGTGACGGACAGCTGATGAACACTGAAGCTTTCTTT. The chain carries TRBV19 and TRBJ1-1; possibly TRBD1 for D (6 bases). CDR1 and CDR2 (germline): LNHDA, SQIVND (reference sequence). The length of the CDR3 is 15 residues. Between the trimmed V and J ends, which lost 5 bases and 0 bases, there was a span of 13 bases.

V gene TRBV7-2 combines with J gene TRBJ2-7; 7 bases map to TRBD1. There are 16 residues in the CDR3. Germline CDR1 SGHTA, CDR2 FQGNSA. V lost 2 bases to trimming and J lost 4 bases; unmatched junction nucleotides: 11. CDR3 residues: CASSLLGQGVTYEQYF. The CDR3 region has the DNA TGTGCCAGCAGCTTATTGGGGCAGGGGGTTACTTACGAGCAGTACTTC.

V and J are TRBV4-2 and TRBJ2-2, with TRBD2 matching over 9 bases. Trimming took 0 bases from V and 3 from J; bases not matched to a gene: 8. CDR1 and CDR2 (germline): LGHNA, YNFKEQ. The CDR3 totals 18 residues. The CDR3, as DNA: TGTGCCAGCAGCCAAGACGCAGCGGGAGGCCCCCACACCGGGGAGCTGTTTTTT. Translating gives CASSQDAAGGPHTGELFF.

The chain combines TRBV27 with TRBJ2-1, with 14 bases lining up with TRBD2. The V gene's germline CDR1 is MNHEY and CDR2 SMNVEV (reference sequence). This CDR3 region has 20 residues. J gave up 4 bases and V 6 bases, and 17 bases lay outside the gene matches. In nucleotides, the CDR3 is TGTGCCAGCAGCCTAAGATCAGGCTCGACTAGCGGGAGGGTATACAATGAGCAGTTCTTC. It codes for CASSLRSGSTSGRVYNEQFF.

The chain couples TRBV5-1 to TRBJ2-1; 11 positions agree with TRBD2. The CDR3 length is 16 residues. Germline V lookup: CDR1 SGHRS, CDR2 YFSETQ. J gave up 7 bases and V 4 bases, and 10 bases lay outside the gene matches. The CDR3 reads CASSVILAGAGNEQFF. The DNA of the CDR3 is TGCGCCAGCAGCGTGATACTAGCGGGAGCGGGTAATGAGCAGTTCTTC.

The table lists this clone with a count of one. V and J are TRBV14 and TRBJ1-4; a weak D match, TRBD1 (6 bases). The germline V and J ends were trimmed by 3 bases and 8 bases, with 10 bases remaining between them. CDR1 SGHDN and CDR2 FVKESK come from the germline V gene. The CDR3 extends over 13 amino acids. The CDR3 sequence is CASSQGAYEKLFF. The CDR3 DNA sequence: TGTGCCAGCAGCCAGGGGGCTTACGAAAAACTGTTTTTT.